A single sample gave rise to the 3 T cell receptor beta chains below, sequenced in a study of vaccination and CD4 T cells after COVID-19. As to treatment: approximately 9-day PBMC culture with coronavirus spike peptide pools or control peptides (ViraFEST assay). Oncomine TCR Beta short-read sequencing was applied to DNA from cultured CD4+ T cells. TCRdb passed the PCR reads through MiXCR, listing each CDR3 protein once. The table has 9,100 or so distinct CDR3 sequences, about half seen once; the top ten hold roughly 37%. No cognate antigen is known for these TCRs. Sequenced: CD4+ T cells from blood, cultured in vitro. The origin of the receptors is a human donor who had recovered from COVID-19.

The chain's CDR3 is CASSSDILNTEAFF. The CDR3 region has the DNA TGTGCCAGCAGCTCTGACATTCTGAACACTGAAGCTTTCTTT. The J gene is TRBJ1-1, the V gene TRBV7-9; D is unclear. Germline loops: CDR1 SEHNR, CDR2 FQNEAQ (reference sequence). V lost 4 bases and J 0 bases, leaving 9 bases between the germline ends. This CDR3 contains 14 residues.

The chain links TRBV6-1 to TRBJ2-5; D is undetermined. CDR1 and CDR2 (germline): MNHNS, SASEGT. This CDR3 is built from 13 residues. The V gene lost 9 bases and the J gene lost 2 bases, with 13 bases spanning the gap. The CDR3 DNA is TGTGCCAGTAGAAGGGTCCCTCAAGAGACCCAGTACTTC. The encoded protein is CASRRVPQETQYF.

The sample holds a few counts of this clonotype. The chain combines TRBV6-1 with TRBJ1-1, with D unclear. V dropped 6 bases and J dropped 1 base, with 15 bases sitting between them. The CDR3 is 15 residues long. Germline V gene sequence: CDR1 MNHNS, CDR2 SASEGT. The CDR3 protein is CASSHLGRTNTEAFF. CDR3 DNA sequence: TGTGCCAGCAGCCACCTCGGACGGACGAACACTGAAGCTTTCTTT.